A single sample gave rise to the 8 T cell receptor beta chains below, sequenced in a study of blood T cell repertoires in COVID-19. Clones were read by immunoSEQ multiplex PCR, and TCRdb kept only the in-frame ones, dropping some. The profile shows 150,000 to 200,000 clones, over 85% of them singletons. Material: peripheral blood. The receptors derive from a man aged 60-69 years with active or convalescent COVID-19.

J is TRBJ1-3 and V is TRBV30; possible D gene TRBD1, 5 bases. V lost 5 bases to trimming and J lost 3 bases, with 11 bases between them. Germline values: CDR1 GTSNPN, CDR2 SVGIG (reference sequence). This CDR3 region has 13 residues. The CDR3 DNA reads TGTGCCTGGCTAAGGGGAGGTGGAAACACCATATATTTT. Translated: CAWLRGGGNTIYF.

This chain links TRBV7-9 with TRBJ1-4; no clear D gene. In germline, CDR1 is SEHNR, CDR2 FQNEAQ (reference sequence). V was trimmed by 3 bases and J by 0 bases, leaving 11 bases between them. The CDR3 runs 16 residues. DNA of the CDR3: TGTGCCAGCAGCTTTATGAGAGCCGCAACTAATGAAAAACTGTTTTTT. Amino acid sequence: CASSFMRAATNEKLFF. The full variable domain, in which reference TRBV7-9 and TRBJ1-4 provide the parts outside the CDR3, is DTGVSQNPRHKITKRGQNVTFRCDPISEHNRLYWYRQTLGQGPEFLTYFQNEAQLEKSRLLSDRFSAERPKGSFSTLEIQRTEQGDSAMYLCASSFMRAATNEKLFFGSGTQLSVL.

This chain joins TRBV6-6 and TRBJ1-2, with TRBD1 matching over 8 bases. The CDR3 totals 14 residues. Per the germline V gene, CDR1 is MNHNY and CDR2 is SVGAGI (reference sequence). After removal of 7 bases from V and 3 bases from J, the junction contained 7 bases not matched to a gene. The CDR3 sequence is CASTISTGDYGYTF. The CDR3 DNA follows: TGTGCCAGCACCATCTCGACAGGGGACTATGGCTACACCTTC.

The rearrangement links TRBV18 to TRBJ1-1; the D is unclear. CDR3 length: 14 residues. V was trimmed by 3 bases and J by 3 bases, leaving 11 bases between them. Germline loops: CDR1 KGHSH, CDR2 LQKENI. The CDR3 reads CASSPQWRYTEAFF. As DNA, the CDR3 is TGTGCCAGCTCACCCCAGTGGAGGTACACTGAAGCTTTCTTT.

CDR3 protein: CASSLDRPSGNTIYF. The CDR3 DNA reads TGTGCCAGCAGTTTAGACAGACCCTCTGGAAACACCATATATTTT. The chain couples TRBV28 to TRBJ1-3, with a possible D match to TRBD1 (5 bases). There are 15 residues in the CDR3. The germline V and J ends were trimmed by 2 bases and 0 bases, with 8 bases remaining between them. Germline CDR1 is MDHEN and CDR2 is SYDVKM.

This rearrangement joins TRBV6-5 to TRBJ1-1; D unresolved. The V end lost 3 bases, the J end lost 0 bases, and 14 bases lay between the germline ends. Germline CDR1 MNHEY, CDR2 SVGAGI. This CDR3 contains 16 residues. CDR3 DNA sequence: TGTGCCAGCAGTTATAACTTTGGTTCCCTGAACACTGAAGCTTTCTTT. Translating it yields CASSYNFGSLNTEAFF.

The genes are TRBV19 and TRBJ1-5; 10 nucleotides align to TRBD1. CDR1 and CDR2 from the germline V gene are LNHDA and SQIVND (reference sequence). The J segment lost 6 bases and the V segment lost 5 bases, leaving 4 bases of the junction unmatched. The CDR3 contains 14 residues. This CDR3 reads CASSETGGGQPQHF. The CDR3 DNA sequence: TGTGCCAGTAGTGAGACAGGGGGCGGTCAGCCCCAGCATTTT.

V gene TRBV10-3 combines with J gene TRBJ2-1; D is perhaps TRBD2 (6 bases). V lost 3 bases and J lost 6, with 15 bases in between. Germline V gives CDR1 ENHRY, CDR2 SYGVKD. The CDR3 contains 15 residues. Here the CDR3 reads CAISDERVGGNEQFF. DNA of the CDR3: TGTGCCATCAGTGACGAGCGGGTAGGCGGCAATGAGCAGTTCTTC.